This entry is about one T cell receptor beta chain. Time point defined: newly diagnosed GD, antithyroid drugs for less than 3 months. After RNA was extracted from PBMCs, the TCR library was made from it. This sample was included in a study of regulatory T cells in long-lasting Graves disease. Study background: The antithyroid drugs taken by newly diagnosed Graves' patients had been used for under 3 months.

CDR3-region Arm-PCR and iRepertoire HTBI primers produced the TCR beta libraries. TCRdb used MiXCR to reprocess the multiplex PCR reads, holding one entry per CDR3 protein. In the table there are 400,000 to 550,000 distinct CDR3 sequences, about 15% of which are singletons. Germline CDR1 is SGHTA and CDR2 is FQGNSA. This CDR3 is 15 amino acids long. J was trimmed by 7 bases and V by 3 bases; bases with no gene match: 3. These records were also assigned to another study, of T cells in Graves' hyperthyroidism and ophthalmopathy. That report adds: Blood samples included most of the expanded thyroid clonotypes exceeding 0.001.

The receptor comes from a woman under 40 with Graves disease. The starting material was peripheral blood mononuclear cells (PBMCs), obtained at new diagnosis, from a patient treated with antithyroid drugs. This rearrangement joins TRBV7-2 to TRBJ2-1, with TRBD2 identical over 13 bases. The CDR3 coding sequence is TGTGCCAGCAGCTTGACTAGCGGGAGGATGAATGAGCAGTTCTTC. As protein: CASSLTSGRMNEQFF.